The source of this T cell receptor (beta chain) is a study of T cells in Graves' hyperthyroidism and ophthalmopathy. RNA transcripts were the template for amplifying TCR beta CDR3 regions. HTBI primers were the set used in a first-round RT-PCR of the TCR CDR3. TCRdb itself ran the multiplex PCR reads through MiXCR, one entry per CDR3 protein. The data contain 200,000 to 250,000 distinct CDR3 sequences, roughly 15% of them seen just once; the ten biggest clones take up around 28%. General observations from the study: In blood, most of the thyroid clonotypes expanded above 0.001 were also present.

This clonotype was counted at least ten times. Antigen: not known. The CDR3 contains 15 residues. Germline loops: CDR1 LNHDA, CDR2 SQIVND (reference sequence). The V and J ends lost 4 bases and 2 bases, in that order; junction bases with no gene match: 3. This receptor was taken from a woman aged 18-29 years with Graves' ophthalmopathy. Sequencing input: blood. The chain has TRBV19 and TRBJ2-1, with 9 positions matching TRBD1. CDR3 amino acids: CASSTTGGPYNEQFF. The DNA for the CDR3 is TGTGCCAGTAGTACTACAGGGGGCCCCTACAATGAGCAGTTCTTC.